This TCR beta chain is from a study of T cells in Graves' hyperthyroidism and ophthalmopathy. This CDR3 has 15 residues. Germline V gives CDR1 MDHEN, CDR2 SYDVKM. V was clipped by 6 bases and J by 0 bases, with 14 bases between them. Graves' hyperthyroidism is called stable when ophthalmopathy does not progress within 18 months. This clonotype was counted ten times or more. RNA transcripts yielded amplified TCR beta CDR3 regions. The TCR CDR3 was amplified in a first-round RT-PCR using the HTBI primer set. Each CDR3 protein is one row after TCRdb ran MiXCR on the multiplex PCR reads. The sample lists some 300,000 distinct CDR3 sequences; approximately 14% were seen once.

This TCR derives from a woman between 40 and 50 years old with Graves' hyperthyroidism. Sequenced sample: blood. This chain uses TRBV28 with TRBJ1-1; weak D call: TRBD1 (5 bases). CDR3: CASSPTGTLNTEAFF. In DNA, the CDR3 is TGTGCCAGCAGCCCAACCGGGACTCTGAACACTGAAGCTTTCTTT.